This T cell receptor (beta chain) stems from a study of cytomegalovirus exposure and HLA in healthy donors. As for the study in general: An earlier analysis identified fewer than 130 million unique TCR beta sequences in about 180 million T cells.

Germline lookup yields CDR1 LNHDA and CDR2 SQIVND (reference sequence). The trim removed 4 bases at V and 4 bases at J, leaving 7 bases unmatched. The CDR3 has 14 residues. As concerns this clone: Its cognate antigen is unknown.

Both 60 Vbeta primers and 13 Jbeta primers went into the PCR. Some clones are missing from TCRdb's copy, which holds only in-frame ones; the method was immunoSEQ multiplex PCR. The profile covers about 160,000 clones, with more than 75% appearing a single time and 2% to 2.5% taken by the ten largest. Study-level results: TCR beta chains associated with HLA were, in a later analysis, more clonally expanded than equally common others.

The source is a man aged 18-30 years in good health and CMV-seropositive. The rearrangement links TRBV19 to TRBJ2-7; 7 positions agree with TRBD1. Sequencing was carried out using PBMCs. The CDR3 bases are TGTGCCAGTAGTACTCGGGACAGCCAATACGAGCAGTACTTC. This codes for CASSTRDSQYEQYF.